The 16 T cell receptor beta chains given below trace back to one sample, sequenced in a study of blood T cell repertoires in COVID-19. The protocol was immunoSEQ multiplex PCR, while the TCRdb copy is restricted to in-frame clones and leaves out a portion. The table has hundreds of thousands of clones, approximately 87% seen once; the top ten hold roughly 2%. Source material: PBMCs or T cells enriched from blood (not recorded which). The source of these receptors is a man aged 35-49 years in a cohort exposed to, infected with or recovered from COVID-19 (not recorded which).

The V and J genes are TRBV28 and TRBJ1-3; TRBD1 is a possible D gene (6 bases). Germline V CDR1 and CDR2: MDHEN, SYDVKM. V lost 7 bases and J lost 2, with 15 bases in between. CDR3 size: 15 residues. CDR3: CASTSGASTGNTIYF. CDR3 bases: TGTGCCAGCACCTCAGGGGCGTCAACTGGAAACACCATATATTTT.

This clone was detected only once. This chain connects TRBV7-2 to TRBJ2-7, with TRBD2 matching 14 bases. V lost 2 bases to trimming and J lost 1 base; unmatched junction nucleotides: 7. CDR1 and CDR2 from the germline V gene are SGHTA and FQGNSA. The CDR3 runs 18 residues. In nucleotides, the CDR3 is TGTGCCAGCAGCTTAAGAGGGACTAGCGGGAGACGATCCTACGAGCAGTACTTC. It translates to CASSLRGTSGRRSYEQYF. Combining the CDR3 with reference TRBV7-2 and TRBJ2-7 gives the whole variable domain GAGVSQSPSNKVTEKGKDVELRCDPISGHTALYWYRQSLGQGLEFLIYFQGNSAPDKSGLPSDRFSAERTGGSVSTLTIQRTQQEDSAVYLCASSLRGTSGRRSYEQYFGPGTRLTVT.

V is TRBV27 and J is TRBJ2-2; 9 bases line up with TRBD1. Germline-derived CDR1 and CDR2 are MNHEY and SMNVEV (reference sequence). V shed 7 bases and J 7 bases; nucleotides not matched to a gene: 7. The CDR3 sequence is 14 residues long. The CDR3 DNA sequence: TGTGCCAGCAATCCAAGACAGGGGGGCGGGGAGCTGTTTTTT. Translation gives CASNPRQGGGELFF.

This chain uses TRBV5-4 with TRBJ1-1; D gene ambiguous. CDR1 and CDR2 (germline): SGHNT, YYREEE (reference sequence). Deletions cut 4 bases from V and 4 bases from J, with 8 bases between. The CDR3 totals 12 residues. This CDR3 reads CASSQEGTEAFF. The CDR3, as DNA: TGTGCCAGCAGCCAGGAAGGCACTGAAGCTTTCTTT.

This chain joins TRBV7-9 and TRBJ1-4; 9 positions agree with TRBD1. The germline V gene has CDR1 SEHNR and CDR2 FQNEAQ (reference sequence). The CDR3 runs 19 residues. Trimming removed 4 bases from V and 2 bases from J; junction bases left unmatched: 14. In DNA form, the CDR3 reads TGTGCCAGCAGCTCCCGTCGTGCCGGACAGGGGTCGACTAATGAAAAACTGTTTTTT. Protein: CASSSRRAGQGSTNEKLFF. Combining the CDR3 with reference TRBV7-9 and TRBJ1-4 gives the whole variable domain DTGVSQNPRHKITKRGQNVTFRCDPISEHNRLYWYRQTLGQGPEFLTYFQNEAQLEKSRLLSDRFSAERPKGSFSTLEIQRTEQGDSAMYLCASSSRRAGQGSTNEKLFFGSGTQLSVL.

CDR3: CASIRGLRNTEAFF. In DNA, the CDR3 is TGTGCCAGCATCAGGGGGCTTAGGAACACTGAAGCTTTCTTT. This rearrangement joins TRBV2 to TRBJ1-1; 8 nucleotides line up with TRBD1. The germline V gene encodes CDR1 SNHLY and CDR2 FYNNEI. The CDR3 sequence is 14 residues long. V shed 7 bases and J 1 base; nucleotides not matched to a gene: 5.

This clone was seen a single time. CDR3 DNA: TGTGCCAGTGCGACACCGGCTCAAGGAAACACCATATATTTT. Its protein product is CASATPAQGNTIYF. This chain connects TRBV19 to TRBJ1-3; D gene uncertain. Germline loops: CDR1 LNHDA, CDR2 SQIVND (reference sequence). The CDR3 has 14 amino acids. V dropped 8 bases and J dropped 4 bases, with 15 bases sitting between them.

The chain combines TRBV2 with TRBJ2-4; D is possibly TRBD1 (5 bases). CDR1 SNHLY and CDR2 FYNNEI come from the germline V gene. The CDR3 covers 14 residues. The V end lost 8 bases, the J end lost 2 bases, and 13 bases lay between the germline ends. CDR3 nucleotide sequence: TGTGCCAGCTTAGGGGAAAAAACCAAAAACATTCAGTACTTC. It translates to CASLGEKTKNIQYF. Filled out from reference TRBV2 and TRBJ2-4, the complete variable domain reads EPEVTQTPSHQVTQMGQEVILRCVPISNHLYFYWYRQILGQKVEFLVSFYNNEISEKSEIFDDQFSVERPDGSNFTLKIRSTKLEDSAMYFCASLGEKTKNIQYFGAGTRLSVL.

About this clone: Other DNA sequences within the sample encode an identical CDR3. This chain joins TRBV5-1 and TRBJ1-5; no firm D call. This CDR3 has 14 residues. V dropped 1 base and J dropped 3 bases, with 8 bases sitting between them. The germline V gene has CDR1 SGHRS and CDR2 YFSETQ. The CDR3 bases are TGCGCCAGCAGCTTGAACGGGAACAATCAGCCCCAGCATTTT. Its protein is CASSLNGNNQPQHF.

V is TRBV30 and J is TRBJ1-2; 7 bases line up with TRBD1. Germline-derived CDR1 and CDR2 are GTSNPN and SVGIG (reference sequence). With 4 bases clipped from V and 5 bases from J, the junction kept 10 bases outside the gene matches. The length of the CDR3 is 14 residues. CDR3 residues: CAWIPQGVGYGYTF. Written as DNA, the CDR3 is TGTGCCTGGATTCCTCAGGGGGTTGGATATGGCTACACCTTC. Full variable domain (missing parts from reference TRBV30 and TRBJ1-2): SQTIHQWPATLVQPVGSPLSLECTVEGTSNPNLYWYRQAAGRGLQLLFYSVGIGQISSEVPQNLSASRPQDRQFILSSKKLLLSDSGFYLCAWIPQGVGYGYTFGSGTRLTVV.

The CDR3 loop is CASSTERNQPQHF. The DNA for the CDR3 is TGTGCCAGCTCAACGGAGAGAAATCAGCCCCAGCATTTT. The J gene is TRBJ1-5, the V gene TRBV18; D uncertain. Germline CDR1 and CDR2: KGHSH and LQKENI. The V gene lost 5 bases and the J gene lost 4 bases, with 9 bases spanning the gap. CDR3 size: 13 residues.

The rearrangement uses TRBV29-1 and TRBJ2-7; possible D gene TRBD2, 5 bases. The CDR3 contains 11 residues. V was clipped by 5 bases and J by 7 bases, with 12 bases between them. Looked up from germline, CDR1 is SQVTM and CDR2 is ANQGSEA. CDR3 nucleotides: TGCAGCGTTCAAGGAGGCGGGGAGCAGTACTTC. It yields the protein CSVQGGGEQYF.

The J gene is TRBJ2-1, the V gene TRBV4-2; D is unresolved. CDR1 and CDR2 from the germline V gene are LGHNA and YNFKEQ. CDR3 length equals 12 residues. Trimming left V 2 bases short and J 4 bases short, with 3 bases between. CDR3 coding DNA: TGTGCCAGCAGCCAATTATACAATGAGCAGTTCTTC. Its protein product is CASSQLYNEQFF.

The rearrangement links TRBV3-1 (or the pseudogene TRBV3-2) to TRBJ2-5; 9 nucleotides agree with TRBD1. CDR1 and CDR2 from the germline V gene are LGHDT and YNNKEL (reference sequence). The junction had 12 bases not matched to a gene; V was cut back by 3 bases and J by 4 bases. The CDR3 loop spans 17 amino acids. CDR3 DNA sequence: TGTGCCAGCAGCCACCCTATGACAGGGGGTCAGGGAGAGACCCAGTACTTC. Amino acids: CASSHPMTGGQGETQYF.

The chain carries TRBV5-1 and TRBJ2-7; tentative D call: TRBD2 (6 bases). Between the trimmed V and J ends, which lost 4 bases and 5 bases, there was a span of 22 bases. Germline CDR1 reads SGHRS; CDR2 reads YFSETQ. This CDR3 contains 16 residues. The CDR3 spells CASSLVIWREDDEQYF. The CDR3 nucleotides read TGCGCCAGCAGCCTGGTGATTTGGAGGGAGGATGACGAGCAGTACTTC.

V gene TRBV30 combines with J gene TRBJ1-3, with 8 bases lining up with TRBD1. CDR3 length: 15 residues. From germline, CDR1 is GTSNPN and CDR2 SVGIG (reference sequence). V lost 5 bases and J lost 3; bases outside the gene matches: 9. The CDR3 DNA follows: TGTGCCTGGGAAAGCAGGGGGCGAGATGGAAACACCATATATTTT. Protein: CAWESRGRDGNTIYF.